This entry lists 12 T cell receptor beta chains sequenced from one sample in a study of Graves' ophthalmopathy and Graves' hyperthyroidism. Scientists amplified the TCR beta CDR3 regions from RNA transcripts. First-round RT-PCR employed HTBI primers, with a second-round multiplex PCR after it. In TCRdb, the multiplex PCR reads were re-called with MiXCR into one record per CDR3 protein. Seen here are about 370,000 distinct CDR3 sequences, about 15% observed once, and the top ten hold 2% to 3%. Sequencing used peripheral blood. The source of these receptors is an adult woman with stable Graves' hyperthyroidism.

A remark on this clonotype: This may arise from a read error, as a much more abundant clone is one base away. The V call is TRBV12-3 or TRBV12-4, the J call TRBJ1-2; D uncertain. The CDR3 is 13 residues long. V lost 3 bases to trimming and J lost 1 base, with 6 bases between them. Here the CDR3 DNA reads TGTGCCAGCAGTTTTAGGTTTAACTATGGCTACACCTTC. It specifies CASSFRFNYGYTF.

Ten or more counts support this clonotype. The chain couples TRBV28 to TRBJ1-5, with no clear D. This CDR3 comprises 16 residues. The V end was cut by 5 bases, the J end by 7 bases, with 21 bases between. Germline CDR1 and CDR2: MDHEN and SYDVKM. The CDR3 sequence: CASSPRQDDFRQPQHF. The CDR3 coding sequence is TGTGCCAGCAGTCCCCGGCAGGACGATTTTCGCCAGCCCCAGCATTTT.

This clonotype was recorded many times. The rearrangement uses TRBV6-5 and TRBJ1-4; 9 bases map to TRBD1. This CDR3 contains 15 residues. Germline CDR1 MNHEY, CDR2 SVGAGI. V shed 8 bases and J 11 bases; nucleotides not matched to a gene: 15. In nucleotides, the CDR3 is TGTGCCAGCTCCGAGGGGGGACAGGGTAACAGTAAACTGTTTTTT. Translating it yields CASSEGGQGNSKLFF.

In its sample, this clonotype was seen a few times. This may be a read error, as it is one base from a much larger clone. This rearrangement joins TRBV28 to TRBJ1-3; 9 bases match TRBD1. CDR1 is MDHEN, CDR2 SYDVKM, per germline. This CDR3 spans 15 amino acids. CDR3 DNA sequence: TGTGCCAGCCGACAGGGGGTAACCTCTGGAAACACCATGTATTTT. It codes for CASRQGVTSGNTMYF.

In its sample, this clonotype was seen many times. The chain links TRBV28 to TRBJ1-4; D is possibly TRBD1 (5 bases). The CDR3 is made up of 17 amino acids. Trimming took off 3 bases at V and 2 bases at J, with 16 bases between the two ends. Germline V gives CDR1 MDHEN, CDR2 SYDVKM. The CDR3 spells CASSLGGVPGTNEKLFF. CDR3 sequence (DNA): TGTGCCAGCAGTTTGGGGGGGGTTCCTGGTACTAATGAAAAACTGTTTTTT.

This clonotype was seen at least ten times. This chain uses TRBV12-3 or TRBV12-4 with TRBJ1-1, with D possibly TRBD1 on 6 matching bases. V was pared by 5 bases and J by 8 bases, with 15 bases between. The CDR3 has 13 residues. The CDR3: CASSPTRGSEAFF. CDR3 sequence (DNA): TGTGCCAGCAGTCCAACCAGGGGTTCGGAAGCTTTCTTT.

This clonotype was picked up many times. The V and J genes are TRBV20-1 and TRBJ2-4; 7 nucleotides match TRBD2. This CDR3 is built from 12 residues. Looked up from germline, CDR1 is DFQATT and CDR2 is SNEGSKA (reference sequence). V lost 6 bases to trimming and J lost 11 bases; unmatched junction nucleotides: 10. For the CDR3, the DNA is TGCAGTGCAAACGGACGGGGGGTGGTTCAGTACTTC. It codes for CSANGRGVVQYF.

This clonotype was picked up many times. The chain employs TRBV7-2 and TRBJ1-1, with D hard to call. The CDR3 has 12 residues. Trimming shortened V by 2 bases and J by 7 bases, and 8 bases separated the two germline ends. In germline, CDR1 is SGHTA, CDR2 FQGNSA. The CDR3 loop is CASSLLIGEAFF. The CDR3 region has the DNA TGTGCCAGCAGCTTACTTATCGGTGAAGCTTTCTTT.

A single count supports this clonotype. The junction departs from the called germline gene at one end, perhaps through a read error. The CDR3 sequence is CATSRRHPRQHQETRYF. CDR3 coding DNA: TGTGCCACCAGCAGACGACACCCTAGGCAGCACCAAGAGACCCGGTACTTC. The V gene is TRBV15, the J gene TRBJ2-5; D uncertain. The CDR3 totals 17 residues. Germline CDR1 is LNHNV and CDR2 is YYDKDF (reference sequence).

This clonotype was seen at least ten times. The CDR3, as DNA: TGTGCTAGTGGTGCCGACAGGCGGGAGACCCAGTACTTC. Translated: CASGADRRETQYF. This chain connects TRBV12-5 to TRBJ2-5; TRBD1 is a possible D gene (6 bases). Deletions cut 5 bases from V and 5 bases from J, with 12 bases between. The CDR3 is 13 residues long. CDR1 and CDR2 from the germline V gene are LGHNT and FRNRAP.

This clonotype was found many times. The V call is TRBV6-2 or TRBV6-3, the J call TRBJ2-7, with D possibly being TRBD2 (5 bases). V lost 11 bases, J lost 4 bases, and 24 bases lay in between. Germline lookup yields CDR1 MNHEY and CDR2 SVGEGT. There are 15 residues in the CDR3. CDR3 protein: CASRAYQSGLYEQYF. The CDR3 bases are TGTGCCTCCCGGGCCTATCAATCGGGATTATACGAGCAGTACTTC.

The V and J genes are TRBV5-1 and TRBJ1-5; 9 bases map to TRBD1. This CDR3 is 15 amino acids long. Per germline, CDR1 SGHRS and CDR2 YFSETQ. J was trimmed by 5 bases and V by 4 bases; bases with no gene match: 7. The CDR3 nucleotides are TGCGCCAGCAGCGACGACAGGGGGGCGGATCAGCCCCAGCATTTT. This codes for CASSDDRGADQPQHF. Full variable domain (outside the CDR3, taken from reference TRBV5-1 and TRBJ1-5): KAGVTQTPRYLIKTRGQQVTLSCSPISGHRSVSWYQQTPGQGLQFLFEYFSETQRNKGNFPGRFSGRQFSNSRSEMNVSTLELGDSALYLCASSDDRGADQPQHFGDGTRLSIL.